This T cell receptor beta chain derives from a study of regulatory T cells in long-lasting Graves disease. Study-level background: Over 5 years of antithyroid drugs with positive TSH receptor antibodies was taken to mean persistent Graves' disease. Study conclusions and caveats: Among the persistent patients, 2,500 to 3,500 public clonotypes were shared, more than the approximately 970 shared among new patients. The study found TRBV28, TRBJ1-2 and TRBJ2-5 favored in persistent disease.

As for time point: persistent/refractory GD, antithyroid drugs over 5 years with positive TRAb. The TCR library was made from RNA extracted from PBMCs. Germline CDR1 is ENHRY and CDR2 is SYGVKD. Between the trimmed V and J ends, which lost 10 bases and 1 base, there was a span of 7 bases. The CDR3 loop spans 11 amino acids. About this clonotype: The antigen is undetermined.

iRepertoire HTBI primers and Arm-PCR of CDR3 regions built TCR beta libraries. TCRdb reprocessed the multiplex PCR reads via MiXCR and lists one record per CDR3 protein. The sample includes under 500,000 distinct CDR3 sequences, less than 25% of them seen just once. The sample was peripheral blood mononuclear cells (PBMCs), taken when the disease was refractory, from a patient treated with antithyroid drugs. The sequence was obtained from a female donor with Graves disease. The V gene is TRBV10-3, the J gene TRBJ1-1, with D perhaps matching TRBD1 (5 bases). This chain's CDR3 is CATGQNTEAFF. In nucleotides, the CDR3 is TGTGCCACCGGACAGAACACTGAAGCTTTCTTT.